These 28 T cell receptor beta chains were all obtained from the same sample, sequenced in a study of T cells in Graves' hyperthyroidism and ophthalmopathy. RNA transcripts yielded amplified TCR beta CDR3 regions. The HTBI primer set served for first-round RT-PCR of the TCR CDR3. TCRdb processed the multiplex PCR reads anew with MiXCR; each CDR3 protein has one entry. The sample carries 300,000 to 450,000 distinct CDR3 sequences, approximately 15% recorded once. The sample was blood. The receptors originated from a woman aged 18-29 years with Graves' hyperthyroidism that later progressed to Graves' ophthalmopathy.

This clonotype was seen only a few times. The V call is TRBV7-2, the J call TRBJ2-1, with D tentatively TRBD2 (5 bases). This CDR3 region has 18 residues. Germline loops: CDR1 SGHTA, CDR2 FQGNSA. V was shortened by 2 bases and J by 3 bases, with 20 bases between the two germline ends. This CDR3 reads CTSSLTSDSFRGYNEQFF. The CDR3, as DNA: TGTACCAGCAGCTTAACCTCGGACTCCTTTCGAGGCTACAATGAGCAGTTCTTC. Based on the CDR3 plus reference TRBV7-2 and TRBJ2-1, the full variable domain is GAGVSQSPSNKVTEKGKDVELRCDPISGHTALYWYRQSLGQGLEFLIYFQGNSAPDKSGLPSDRFSAERTGGSVSTLTIQRTQQEDSAVYLCTSSLTSDSFRGYNEQFFGPGTRLTVL.

There are many counts of this clonotype. The chain joins TRBV20-1 to TRBJ2-5, with a possible D match to TRBD2 (5 bases). Trimming removed 7 bases from V and 4 bases from J, with 16 bases in between. The CDR3 totals 13 residues. CDR1 and CDR2 from the germline V gene are DFQATT and SNEGSKA (reference sequence). Here the CDR3 DNA reads TGCAGTGGGCCCGGGCCACGGGGAGAGACCCAGTACTTC. Protein: CSGPGPRGETQYF.

This clonotype was detected a few times. This chain joins TRBV9 and TRBJ2-3, with a tentative D call TRBD2 (5 bases). This CDR3 region has 16 residues. The V and J ends lost 4 bases and 4 bases respectively, with 19 bases between them. Germline lookup yields CDR1 SGDLS and CDR2 YYNGEE. CDR3 protein: CASSPSSAPLPDTQYF. The DNA for the CDR3 is TGTGCCAGCAGCCCTAGTAGCGCCCCGTTGCCAGATACGCAGTATTTT.

This clonotype was seen repeatedly, ten times or more. This chain joins TRBV2 and TRBJ2-5; 12 nucleotides agree with TRBD2. The V gene end was trimmed by 5 bases and the J gene end by 5 bases; junction bases not matched to a gene: 12. The CDR3 consists of 17 residues. CDR1 is SNHLY and CDR2 is FYNNEI in the germline V gene. In DNA form, the CDR3 reads TGTGCCAGCAGTTGGTTTCTAGCGGGAGGGCCGATGGAGACCCAGTACTTC. This translates into CASSWFLAGGPMETQYF.

This clonotype has at least ten counts. This chain connects TRBV7-9 to TRBJ2-3; 11 bases match TRBD2. CDR3 length: 16 amino acids. The V gene's germline CDR1 is SEHNR and CDR2 FQNEAQ (reference sequence). Germline trimming cut 4 bases from V and 5 bases from J; bases unmatched to any gene: 8. CDR3 in DNA: TGTGCCAGCAGCTCGATAGCGGGAGGGCCGGTAGATACGCAGTATTTT. Residues: CASSSIAGGPVDTQYF. Together with reference TRBV7-9 and TRBJ2-3, the CDR3 gives the full variable domain: DTGVSQNPRHKITKRGQNVTFRCDPISEHNRLYWYRQTLGQGPEFLTYFQNEAQLEKSRLLSDRFSAERPKGSFSTLEIQRTEQGDSAMYLCASSSIAGGPVDTQYFGPGTRLTVL.

In its sample, this clonotype was seen a few times. An end of the junction does not agree with germline; a read error may underlie this. This chain connects TRBV6-1 to TRBJ2-7; TRBD2 matches at 11 bases. CDR1 and CDR2 (germline): MNHNS, SASEGT. The CDR3 loop spans 16 amino acids. CDR3 sequence: CASSRAPGLAAYEQNF. Here the CDR3 DNA reads TGTGCCAGCAGTCGAGCTCCGGGACTAGCGGCCTACGAGCAGAACTTC.

In this sample, this clonotype turned up many times. This chain uses TRBV5-1 with TRBJ2-3; the D gene is possibly TRBD2 (5 bases). The CDR3 is made up of 18 amino acids. Germline V CDR1 and CDR2: SGHRS, YFSETQ. The V end lost 0 bases, the J end lost 4 bases, and 21 bases lay between the germline ends. The CDR3: CASSLGALNPSSADTQYF. Here the CDR3 DNA reads TGCGCCAGCAGCTTGGGGGCCCTGAACCCTAGCTCCGCAGATACGCAGTATTTT.

About this clonotype: A clone one base away is much larger, so this may be a read error. V usage is TRBV20-1 and J usage is TRBJ2-7; D is uncertain. The CDR3 has 10 amino acids. CDR1 is DFQATT, CDR2 SNEGSKA, per germline (reference sequence). V was cut by 4 bases and J by 7 bases, with 8 bases left in between. CDR3 region: CSAIVTEQYF. The CDR3, as DNA: TGCAGTGCTATAGTGACGGAGCAGTACTTC.

This clonotype was detected ten times or more. The chain couples TRBV20-1 to TRBJ2-5, with a weak D call TRBD2 (5 bases). The CDR3 runs to 14 residues. Germline CDR1 is DFQATT and CDR2 is SNEGSKA (reference sequence). V lost 3 bases, J lost 4 bases, and 15 bases lay in between. The CDR3 region has the DNA TGCAGTGCTAGCCCGGTCAGCGGAGGAGAGACCCAGTACTTC. Translated: CSASPVSGGETQYF.

This chain uses TRBV7-9 with TRBJ2-3; 7 nucleotides agree with TRBD1. The CDR3 is 15 amino acids. V dropped 5 bases and J dropped 6; count of bases not matched to a gene: 11. Germline lookup yields CDR1 SEHNR and CDR2 FQNEAQ (reference sequence). The CDR3 nucleotides read TGTGCCAGCAGCCCGGCAGACAGGGCCGGGGATACGCAGTATTTT. It yields the protein CASSPADRAGDTQYF.

Many counts were recorded for this clonotype. The rearrangement uses TRBV29-1 and TRBJ2-7; possible D gene TRBD1, 5 bases. CDR1 SQVTM and CDR2 ANQGSEA come from the germline V gene. The length of the CDR3 is 14 residues. V lost 0 bases and J lost 4, with 13 bases in between. CDR3 DNA: TGCAGCGTTGAAGAGGGCTCCGACAGTTACGAGCAGTACTTC. This translates into CSVEEGSDSYEQYF.

Many counts were recorded for this clonotype. The chain carries TRBV20-1 and TRBJ1-6; 7 bases match TRBD1. This CDR3 spans 15 amino acids. The V gene end was trimmed by 0 bases and the J gene end by 10 bases; junction bases not matched to a gene: 9. Germline V lookup: CDR1 DFQATT, CDR2 SNEGSKA (reference sequence). CDR3 in amino acids: CSARDFGTEGSPLHF. For the CDR3, the DNA is TGCAGTGCTAGAGATTTCGGGACAGAAGGCTCACCCCTCCACTTT.

This clonotype was seen many times. V gene TRBV28 combines with J gene TRBJ2-3, with D possibly being TRBD1 (5 bases). The CDR3 spans 19 residues. Germline V gene data show CDR1 as MDHEN and CDR2 as SYDVKM. Trimming took 4 bases from V and 0 from J, leaving 23 bases between them. In nucleotides, the CDR3 is TGTGCCAGCAGTTCCCTAGACAAAACCTGGGGCCCTAGCACAGATACGCAGTATTTT. It codes for CASSSLDKTWGPSTDTQYF. Filled out from reference TRBV28 and TRBJ2-3, the complete variable domain reads DVKVTQSSRYLVKRTGEKVFLECVQDMDHENMFWYRQDPGLGLRLIYFSYDVKMKEKGDIPEGYSVSREKKERFSLILESASTNQTSMYLCASSSLDKTWGPSTDTQYFGPGTRLTVL.

The gene calls are TRBV27 and TRBJ1-5; the match to TRBD1 covers 7 bases. Germline CDR1 is MNHEY and CDR2 is SMNVEV (reference sequence). V dropped 6 bases and J dropped 4; count of bases not matched to a gene: 9. CDR3 length: 15 amino acids. The CDR3 DNA is TGTGCCAGCAGAGAGCGACGACAGGGTAATCAGCCCCAGCATTTT. Amino acid sequence: CASRERRQGNQPQHF.

This clonotype was observed a few times. This chain joins TRBV11-2 and TRBJ2-3; D might be TRBD1 (5 bases). The V end lost 5 bases, the J end lost 2 bases, and 11 bases lay between the germline ends. This CDR3 contains 14 residues. Germline V gives CDR1 SGHAT, CDR2 FQNNGV. DNA of the CDR3: TGTGCCAGCAGCGTTAGGGGTACCACAGATACGCAGTATTTT. The encoded protein is CASSVRGTTDTQYF.

In its sample, this clonotype was seen many times. This chain connects TRBV2 to TRBJ1-1; D is ambiguous. The germline V gene encodes CDR1 SNHLY and CDR2 FYNNEI. The CDR3 is 15 residues long. V lost 1 base and J lost 4, with 13 bases in between. The CDR3 sequence is CASSEGGGLGTEAFF. CDR3 bases: TGTGCCAGCAGTGAAGGAGGAGGGCTGGGCACTGAAGCTTTCTTT.

This clonotype was seen ten or more times. The chain employs TRBV7-8 and TRBJ1-3; TRBD1 matches at 7 bases. In germline, CDR1 is SGHVS, CDR2 FQNEAQ. The CDR3 is 19 residues long. V shed 8 bases, J shed 4 bases, and the junction held 23 bases outside the gene matches. The DNA for the CDR3 is TGTGCCAGCCAGTTGGGCGTCCTAGGGGAGGGGGCATCCGGAAACACCATATATTTT. This translates into CASQLGVLGEGASGNTIYF.

This clonotype was counted ten times or more. This chain uses TRBV27 with TRBJ2-1; D might be TRBD1 or TRBD2, each matching 5 bases. The CDR3 spans 11 residues. V was shortened by 7 bases and J by 6 bases, with 7 bases between the two germline ends. The V gene's germline CDR1 is MNHEY and CDR2 SMNVEV (reference sequence). CDR3 nucleotides: TGTGCCAGCAAGGGGACCAATGAGCAGTTCTTC. This gives the protein CASKGTNEQFF.

This clonotype has at least ten counts. The J gene is TRBJ2-4, the V gene TRBV30; D remains ambiguous. Trimming shortened V by 1 base and J by 0 bases, and 10 bases separated the two germline ends. CDR1 and CDR2 from the germline V gene are GTSNPN and SVGIG (reference sequence). The CDR3 runs 15 residues. The CDR3 DNA reads as TGTGCCTGGAGTGACGTCTCCCTAGCCAAAAACATTCAGTACTTC. Its protein product is CAWSDVSLAKNIQYF.

V is TRBV27 and J is TRBJ2-3, with D tentatively TRBD1 (6 bases). Trimming took 3 bases from V and 5 from J, leaving 12 bases between them. Germline-derived CDR1 and CDR2 are MNHEY and SMNVEV (reference sequence). The CDR3 runs to 14 residues. Here the CDR3 DNA reads TGTGCCAGCAGTTTTACGAGGGGGAGAGATACGCAGTATTTT. Its translation: CASSFTRGRDTQYF.

Only a few counts were recorded for this clonotype. The V call is TRBV15, the J call TRBJ1-1; D is uncertain. The V gene's germline CDR1 is LNHNV and CDR2 YYDKDF (reference sequence). V was pared by 3 bases and J by 3 bases, with 5 bases between. The CDR3 spans 12 residues. DNA of the CDR3: TGTGCCACCAGCAGGGGGTACACTGAAGCTTTCTTT. Its protein product is CATSRGYTEAFF. The full variable domain, with the rest looked up from reference TRBV15 and TRBJ1-1, is DAMVIQNPRYQVTQFGKPVTLSCSQTLNHNVMYWYQQKSSQAPKLLFHYYDKDFNNEADTPDNFQSRRPNTSFCFLDIRSPGLGDTAMYLCATSRGYTEAFFGQGTRLTVV.

The chain carries TRBV6-1 and TRBJ2-3, with 10 bases fitting TRBD2. Germline V CDR1 and CDR2: MNHNS, SASEGT. V gave up 2 bases and J gave up 2 bases; unmatched junction bases: 7. CDR3 length: 17 residues. The CDR3, as DNA: TGTGCCAGCAGTGAACTAGCGGGAGCTTTGTACACAGATACGCAGTATTTT. Its protein is CASSELAGALYTDTQYF.

This clonotype was recorded many times. The J gene is TRBJ2-7, the V gene TRBV5-1; D unclear. Germline V lookup: CDR1 SGHRS, CDR2 YFSETQ. V was shortened by 4 bases and J by 2 bases, with 13 bases between the two germline ends. The CDR3 runs 14 residues. The CDR3 DNA reads as TGCGCCAGCAGCCCACGATACAACACCTACGAGCAGTACTTC. This gives the protein CASSPRYNTYEQYF.

V and J are TRBV19 and TRBJ2-1; TRBD1 aligns across 9 bases. This CDR3 spans 15 amino acids. V lost 10 bases and J lost 4; bases outside the gene matches: 11. Per the germline V gene, CDR1 is LNHDA and CDR2 is SQIVND (reference sequence). This CDR3 is CATKAGTGLYNEQFF. In nucleotides, the CDR3 is TGTGCCACCAAAGCCGGGACAGGGTTATACAATGAGCAGTTCTTC.

This clonotype was detected a few times. The V and J genes are TRBV5-6 and TRBJ2-4; 9 positions agree with TRBD1. This CDR3 region has 15 residues. The V gene end was trimmed by 4 bases and the J gene end by 7 bases; junction bases not matched to a gene: 9. Germline V lookup: CDR1 SGHDT, CDR2 YYEEEE. CDR3 amino acids: CASSGGTGLGNIQYF. CDR3 DNA sequence: TGTGCCAGCAGCGGGGGGACAGGGTTGGGGAACATTCAGTACTTC.

This clonotype came up many times. The V and J genes are TRBV7-8 and TRBJ2-7, with 7 positions matching TRBD1. Trimming took 4 bases from V and 2 from J; bases not matched to a gene: 17. From germline, CDR1 is SGHVS and CDR2 FQNEAQ. The CDR3 has 18 residues. CDR3 residues: CASSYHVGGAASPYEQYF. The CDR3 DNA reads as TGTGCCAGCAGCTACCACGTAGGGGGCGCCGCCTCCCCCTACGAGCAGTACTTC.

In its sample, this clonotype was seen many times. The chain couples TRBV2 to TRBJ1-5; D not certain. CDR1 SNHLY and CDR2 FYNNEI come from the germline V gene. The CDR3 runs 14 residues. Deletions cut 5 bases from V and 7 bases from J, with 15 bases between. The CDR3 here is CASSNDGGGQPQHF. The CDR3 DNA sequence: TGTGCCAGCAGTAACGACGGTGGTGGACAGCCCCAGCATTTT.

Ten or more counts support this clonotype. The V gene is TRBV24-1, the J gene TRBJ1-1; D is ambiguous. Germline V lookup: CDR1 KGHDR, CDR2 SFDVKD. V lost 4 bases to trimming and J lost 7 bases, with 12 bases between them. The CDR3 extends over 13 amino acids. The CDR3 bases are TGTGCCACCAGTGACCTCTGGACGGGTGAAGCTTTCTTT. Translated: CATSDLWTGEAFF.